This TCR beta chain emerged from a study of siplizumab effects on memory and regulatory T cells. Points from the study as a whole: Roughly 80-96% of proliferating CD4+ or CD8+ clones lacked an assignable naive or memory phenotype. The mapping of alloreactive clones to unstimulated subsets covered only a minor fraction of them. Confirmation that proliferating Tregs from siplizumab cultures had suppressive function was not obtained.

Only in-frame clones appear in the TCRdb table, and some are missing; sequencing was by immunoSEQ multiplex PCR. Of over 35,000 clones in the sample, 89% were seen once. Germline-derived CDR1 and CDR2 are PRHDT and FYEKMQ (reference sequence). The length of the CDR3 is 17 residues. V shed 4 bases, J shed 0 bases, and the junction held 6 bases outside the gene matches. In the case of this clone: Its antigen remains unidentified.

The sequencing sample was made of naive CD4+ T cells sorted from blood. V usage is TRBV13 and J usage is TRBJ2-2; the match to TRBD2 covers 9 bases. This sequence was found in a human donor in good health. CDR3 sequence reads: CASSSGRLAANTGELFF. The CDR3 nucleotides read TGTGCCAGCAGCTCTGGCCGACTAGCGGCGAACACCGGGGAGCTGTTTTTT.